Included here is one T cell receptor beta chain sequence, with context. Its target is not known. Donors came from a validation cohort of 90 to 150 subjects, distinct from the first 666-subject cohort. Germline lookup yields CDR1 MGHDK and CDR2 SYGVNS. The V segment lost 4 bases and the J segment 0 bases; nucleotides outside the gene matches: 1. The CDR3 covers 14 residues. This sample was taken from a study of cytomegalovirus exposure and HLA in healthy donors. About the study: A subsequent analysis reported that the 120 or so validation repertoires were produced on the same platform that had also been used for the roughly 700 first-cohort repertoires.

Broader study findings: Confirmation was obtained in vitro that three CMV-associated chains are specific for CMV antigens. TCR beta chains numbering some 160 were designated cytomegalovirus-associated.

Some clones are missing from TCRdb's copy, which holds only in-frame ones; the method was immunoSEQ multiplex PCR. There are 90,000 to 150,000 clones in the sample; roughly 90% occur only once, and about 6% lies in the top ten. The specimen was PBMCs. The V call is TRBV25-1, the J call TRBJ1-2; 8 bases are shared with TRBD1. The TCR was taken from a woman aged 18-29 years in good health and CMV-seropositive. The CDR3 protein is CASSATGANYGYTF. In DNA, the CDR3 is TGTGCCAGCAGTGCGACAGGGGCTAACTATGGCTACACCTTC.